This TCR beta chain was sequenced in a study of CD8 T cells in ankylosing spondylitis. A quantitative 5'-RACE method, one with molecular barcodes, was used to make TCR beta libraries. TCRdb redid the calling of the 5' RACE reads with MiXCR, one entry per CDR3 protein. This sample has 30,000 to 45,000 distinct CDR3 sequences, with 16% found just once. The CDR3 is 16 residues long. Trimming cost V 6 bases and J 1 base, with 15 bases left between them. The germline CDR1 and CDR2 sequences are MNHEY and SVGAGI. The sequenced sample consisted of blood. This chain links TRBV6-5 with TRBJ2-2; D might be TRBD1 or TRBD2, each matching 5 bases. The clonotype was recovered from a male donor with ankylosing spondylitis or in good health (not recorded which). CDR3 in amino acids: CASSPGRPLNTGELFF. The DNA of the CDR3 is TGTGCCAGCAGCCCGGGACGGCCCTTGAACACCGGGGAGCTGTTTTTT.